This T cell receptor beta chain appears in the sequencing data of a study of T cell responses to AZD1222 COVID-19 vaccine. Comments on this clone: Its antigen is as yet unknown.

Produced via immunoSEQ multiplex PCR; TCRdb's table is partial and in-frame only. The table lists some 130,000 clones, around 86% of them singletons. Germline V gene sequence: CDR1 SEHNR, CDR2 FQNEAQ (reference sequence). With 5 bases removed from V and 0 bases from J, the gap between germline ends came to 8 bases. The CDR3 spans 14 residues. Points from the study as a whole: Just a handful of people given AZD1222 tested seropositive at baseline. The study reported that nearly half of spike-specific TCRs target unmutated variant regions.

The specimen comprised peripheral blood, sampled on day 0 of AZD1222 vaccination. The TCR sequence derives from an adult in good health. The chain combines TRBV7-9 with TRBJ1-5; D gene ambiguous. The CDR3 nucleotides are TGTGCCAGCAGCCTCGAACATAGCAATCAGCCCCAGCATTTT. Its protein product is CASSLEHSNQPQHF.